This T cell receptor beta chain was captured by sequencing in a study of shared clonotypes between healthy human individuals. Germline CDR1 and CDR2: LNHNV and YYDKDF (reference sequence). Trimming pared 0 bases from V and 4 bases from J, leaving 7 bases between. The CDR3 runs 13 residues. Sequenced by immunoSEQ multiplex PCR; TCRdb stores in-frame clones only, minus some. The repertoire consists of about 960,000 clones, with roughly 72% occurring once and the leading ten covering approximately 1.5%. The sample holds a few counts of this clone. This clonotype was obtained from a man between 18 and 29 years old in good health. Source material: memory CD4+ T cells sorted from blood. The subset was: CD45RA-negative fraction. V gene TRBV15 combines with J gene TRBJ2-7; D is unresolved. The CDR3 coding sequence is TGTGCCACCAGCAGAGATCCGATGTACGAGCAGTACTTC. This gives the protein CATSRDPMYEQYF.